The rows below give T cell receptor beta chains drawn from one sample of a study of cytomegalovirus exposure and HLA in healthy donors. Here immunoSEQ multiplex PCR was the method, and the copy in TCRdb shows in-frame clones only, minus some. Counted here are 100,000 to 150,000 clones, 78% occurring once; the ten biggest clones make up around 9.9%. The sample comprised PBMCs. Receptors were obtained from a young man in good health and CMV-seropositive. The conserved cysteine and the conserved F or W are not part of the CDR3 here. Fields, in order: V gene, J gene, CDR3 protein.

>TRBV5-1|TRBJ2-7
ASSSGTSDYEQY
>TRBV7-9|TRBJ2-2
ASSFPPVKREGRELF
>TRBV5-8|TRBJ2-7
ASSSDSYEQY
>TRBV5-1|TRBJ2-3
ASSLGQGVDTQY
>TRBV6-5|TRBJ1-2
ASREGPKYGYT
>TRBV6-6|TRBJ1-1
ASRPSSRESF
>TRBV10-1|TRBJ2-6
ASSESRGSGANVLT
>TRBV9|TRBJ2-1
ASSVESGWEQF
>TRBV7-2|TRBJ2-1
ASSLGTSMRNEQF
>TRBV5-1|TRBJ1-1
ASSLRQGWDTEAF
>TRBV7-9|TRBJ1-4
ASSSTGVINEKLF
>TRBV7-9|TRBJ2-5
ASSPGGYQETQY
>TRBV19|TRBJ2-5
ASSKGTSGETQY
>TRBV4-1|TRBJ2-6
ASSGRAQVPGANVLT
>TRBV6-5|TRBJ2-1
ASSKAAYNEQF
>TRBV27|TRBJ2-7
ASSLVRTAFYEQY
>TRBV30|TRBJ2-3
AWSRREGDTQY
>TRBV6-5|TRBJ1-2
ASGTGTVYGYT
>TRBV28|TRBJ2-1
ASSFAGRHNEQF
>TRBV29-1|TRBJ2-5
SVELVQGPQETQY
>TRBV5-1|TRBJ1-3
ASSLDRGSGNTIY
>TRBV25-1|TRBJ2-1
ASSDRVLFNEQF
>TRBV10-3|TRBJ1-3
AIRDRVALDTIY
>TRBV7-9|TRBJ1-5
ASSLDMGDQPQH
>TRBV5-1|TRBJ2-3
ASSSGLAGGPSTDTQY
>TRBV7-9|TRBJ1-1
ASSLDLSGTEAF
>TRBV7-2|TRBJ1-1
ASSLVLRGNTEAF
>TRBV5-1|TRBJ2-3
ASSWGLATDTQY
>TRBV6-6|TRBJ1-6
ASSRDTAYNSPLH
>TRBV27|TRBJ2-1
ASSARDIYNEQF
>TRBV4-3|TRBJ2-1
ASSQEDRSYNEQF
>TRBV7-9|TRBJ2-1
ASSLPPRTRAPNEQF
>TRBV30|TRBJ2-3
AWSVRGSQRSRTDTQY
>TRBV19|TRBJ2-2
ASFNTGELF
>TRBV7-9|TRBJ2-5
ASSFPNQETQY
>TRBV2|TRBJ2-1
ASASLAGGPAQF
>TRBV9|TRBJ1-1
ASSVDPGDTEAF
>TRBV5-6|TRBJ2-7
ASSSTLRETMSYEQY
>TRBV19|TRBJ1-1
ASSDTEAF
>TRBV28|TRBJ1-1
ASSLGTGYRNTEAF
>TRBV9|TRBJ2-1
ASRSGQGGEQF
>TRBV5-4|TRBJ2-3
ASSSPGGTDTQY
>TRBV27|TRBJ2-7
ASSFDTGTSYEQY
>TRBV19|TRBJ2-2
ASSPLASGRNTGELF
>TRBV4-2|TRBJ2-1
ASSLTSMEGVNEQF
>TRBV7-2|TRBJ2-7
ASSFAATEQY
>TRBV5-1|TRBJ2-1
ASRGGLAGVFSYNEQF
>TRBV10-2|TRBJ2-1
ASSPIAGAGQF